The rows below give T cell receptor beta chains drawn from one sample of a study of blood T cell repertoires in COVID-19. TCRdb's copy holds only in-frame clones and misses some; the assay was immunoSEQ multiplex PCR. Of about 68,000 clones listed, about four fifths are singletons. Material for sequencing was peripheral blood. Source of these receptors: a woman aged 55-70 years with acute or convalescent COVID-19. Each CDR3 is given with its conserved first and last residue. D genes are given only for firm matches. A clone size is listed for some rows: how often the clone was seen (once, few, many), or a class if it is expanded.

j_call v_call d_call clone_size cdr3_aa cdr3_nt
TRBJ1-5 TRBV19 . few CASSIGGHQPQHF TGTGCCAGTAGTATAGGCGGTCATCAGCCCCAGCATTTT
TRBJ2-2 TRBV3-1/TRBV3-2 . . CASSQETGYTGELFF TGTGCCAGCAGCCAAGAGACAGGATACACCGGGGAGCTGTTTTTT
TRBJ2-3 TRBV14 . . CASSQPGQPSTDTQYF TGTGCCAGCAGCCAACCAGGGCAACCTAGCACAGATACGCAGTATTTT
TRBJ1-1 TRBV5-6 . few CATWTRGLTEAFF TGTGCCACCTGGACTCGGGGGTTAACTGAAGCTTTCTTT
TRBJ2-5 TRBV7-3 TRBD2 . CASSRTSGGLQETQYF TGTGCCAGCAGCAGGACTAGCGGGGGGCTCCAAGAGACCCAGTACTTC
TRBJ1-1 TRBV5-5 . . CASSLDFWNTEAFF TGTGCCAGCAGCTTGGATTTCTGGAACACTGAAGCTTTCTTT
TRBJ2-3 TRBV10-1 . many CASSPRGAYRTDTQYF TGCGCCAGCAGCCCCCGCGGGGCCTATCGCACAGATACGCAGTATTTT
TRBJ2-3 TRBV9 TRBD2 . CASSVAGGWGDTQYF TGTGCCAGCAGCGTAGCGGGGGGTTGGGGAGATACGCAGTATTTT
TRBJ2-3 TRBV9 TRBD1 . CASSVTGDGTDTQYF TGTGCCAGCAGCGTAACAGGGGACGGCACAGATACGCAGTATTTT
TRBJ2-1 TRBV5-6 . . CASSLVSLSSYNEQFF TGTGCCAGCAGCTTGGTGTCTCTTAGCTCCTACAATGAGCAGTTCTTC
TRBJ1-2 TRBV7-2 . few CASSREGSYGYTF TGTGCCAGCAGCCGGGAGGGTAGCTATGGCTACACCTTC
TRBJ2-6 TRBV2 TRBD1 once CARASTGNSGANVLTF TGTGCCAGGGCCTCGACAGGGAACTCTGGGGCCAACGTCCTGACTTTC
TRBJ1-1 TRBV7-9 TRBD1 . CASSSWTGLLNTEAFF TGTGCCAGCAGCTCCTGGACAGGGCTATTGAACACTGAAGCTTTCTTT
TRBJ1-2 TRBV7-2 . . CASSLDSLYGYTF TGTGCCAGCAGCTTGGACAGCCTTTATGGCTACACCTTC
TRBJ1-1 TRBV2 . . CASILDRGTEAFF .
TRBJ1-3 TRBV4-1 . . CASSPRRGERSGNTIYF TGCGCCAGCAGCCCCCGGCGGGGGGAGAGATCTGGAAACACCATATATTTT
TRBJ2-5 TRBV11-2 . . CASSLEGTQYF TGTGCCAGCAGCCTCGAGGGGACCCAGTACTTC
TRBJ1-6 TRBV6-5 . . CASRSESSYNSPLHF TGTGCCAGCAGAAGCGAGAGCTCCTATAATTCACCCCTCCACTTT
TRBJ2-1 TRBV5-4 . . CASSLWGGGPENEQFF TGTGCCAGCAGCTTGTGGGGCGGCGGCCCGGAAAATGAGCAGTTCTTC
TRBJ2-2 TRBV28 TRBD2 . CASIPAGGAGTGELFF TGTGCCAGCATCCCCGCGGGGGGGGCGGGCACCGGGGAGCTGTTTTTT
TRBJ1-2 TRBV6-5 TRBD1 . CASRSTGGSYGYTF TGTGCCAGCAGATCCACAGGGGGCAGCTATGGCTACACCTTC
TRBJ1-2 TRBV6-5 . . CASSSRPWTPRNGYTF TGTGCCAGCAGTTCCCGACCTTGGACACCGCGGAATGGCTACACCTTC
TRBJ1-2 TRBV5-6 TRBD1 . CASKGQGADGYTF TGTGCCAGCAAGGGACAGGGGGCGGATGGCTACACCTTC
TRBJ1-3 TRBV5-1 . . CASSQQGLSGNTIYF TGCGCCAGCAGCCAACAAGGACTCTCTGGAAACACCATATATTTT
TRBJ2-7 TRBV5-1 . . CASSLGYEQYF TGCGCCAGCAGTCTAGGCTACGAGCAGTACTTC
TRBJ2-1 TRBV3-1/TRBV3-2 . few CASSQMIESEQFF TGTGCCAGCAGCCAAATGATAGAGAGTGAGCAGTTCTTC
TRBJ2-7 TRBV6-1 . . CASSEILLYHPYEQYF TGTGCCAGCAGTGAAATTCTTCTCTACCACCCCTACGAGCAGTACTTC
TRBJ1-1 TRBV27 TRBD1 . CASSLRYRRGPHTEAFF TGTGCCAGCAGTTTAAGGTATCGCAGGGGGCCGCACACTGAAGCTTTCTTT
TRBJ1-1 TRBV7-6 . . CASSLVSDGNEAFF TGTGCCAGCAGCTTAGTTTCAGACGGGAATGAAGCTTTCTTT
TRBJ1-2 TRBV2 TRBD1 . CASTREAGGLGYTF TGTGCCAGCACCAGGGAGGCAGGGGGGCTTGGCTACACCTTC
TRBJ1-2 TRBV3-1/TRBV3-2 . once CASSQLIADGYTF TGTGCCAGCAGCCAACTCATTGCAGATGGCTACACCTTC
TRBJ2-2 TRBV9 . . CASSVSIDGELFF TGTGCCAGCAGCGTGTCCATAGACGGGGAGCTGTTTTTT
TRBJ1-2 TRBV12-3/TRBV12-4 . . CASSDTGIYGYTF TGTGCCAGCAGTGATACAGGGATCTATGGCTACACCTTC
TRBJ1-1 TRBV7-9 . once CASSLVVLSEAFF TGTGCCAGCAGCTTAGTTGTCCTGTCTGAAGCTTTCTTT
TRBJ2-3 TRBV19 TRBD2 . CASSIDPSGGAVLDTQYF TGTGCCAGTAGTATAGATCCTAGCGGGGGGGCCGTGTTAGATACGCAGTATTTT
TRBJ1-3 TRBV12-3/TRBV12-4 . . CASSLEAGNTIYF TGTGCCAGCAGTTTGGAGGCGGGAAACACCATATATTTT
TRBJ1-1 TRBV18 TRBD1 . CASSPWTGRRGTEAFF TGTGCCAGCTCACCCTGGACAGGGCGAAGGGGGACTGAAGCTTTCTTT
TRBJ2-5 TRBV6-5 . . CASSSRGETQYF TGTGCCAGCAGCAGTAGGGGGGAGACCCAGTACTTC
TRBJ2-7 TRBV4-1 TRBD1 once CASSQSGTGDYEQYF TGCGCCAGCAGCCAATCCGGGACAGGGGACTACGAGCAGTACTTC
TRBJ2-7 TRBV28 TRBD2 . CASRRLAGGFYEQYF TGTGCCAGCAGGCGACTAGCGGGGGGCTTCTACGAGCAGTACTTC
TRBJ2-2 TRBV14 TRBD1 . CASSHRTGGNTGELFF TGTGCCAGCAGCCACCGGACAGGGGGAAACACCGGGGAGCTGTTTTTT